The rows below give T cell receptor beta chains drawn from one sample of a study of identifying expanded T cells in peripheral blood. Sequenced by immunoSEQ multiplex PCR; TCRdb stores in-frame clones only, minus some. This sample has around 76,000 clones; 85% to 90% occur once, and the top ten carry 2.5% to 3.5%. Sequenced material: blood. The origin of the receptors is a person between 18 and 70 years old in good health. Both conserved end residues are part of each CDR3. The order of the fields is D gene, clone size, V gene, J gene, CDR3 DNA, CDR3 protein. A D gene is named only where the DNA matches it firmly. The listing skips clone size in some rows; elsewhere it reads once, few, many or a size class.

>TRBD2|NA|TRBV6-1|TRBJ2-3
TGTGCCAGCAGTGTTGGACTAGGAACAGATACGCAGTATTTT
CASSVGLGTDTQYF
>NA|NA|TRBV6-6|TRBJ1-2
TGTGCCAGCAGTTATTCCCCCTCGGACACGGGGGGCTACACCTTC
CASSYSPSDTGGYTF
>NA|NA|TRBV2|TRBJ1-1
TGTGCCAGCAGTGAAGATCATGGGGGTGAAGCTTTCTTT
CASSEDHGGEAFF
>TRBD1|few|TRBV19|TRBJ1-5
TGTGCCAGCCGGGACAGGGGAAAACAGCCCCAGCATTTT
CASRDRGKQPQHF
>TRBD2|NA|TRBV19|TRBJ2-7
TGTGCCAGTAGTATGGGACTAGCGAGAACCTACGAGCAGTACTTC
CASSMGLARTYEQYF
>NA|NA|TRBV27|TRBJ1-6
TGTGCCAGCAGTTTATACGCCCCAGGGACCTATGATTCACCCCTCCACTTT
CASSLYAPGTYDSPLHF
>NA|NA|TRBV6-5|TRBJ2-7
TGTGCCAGCAGTTACACACAAACCTTCTCCTACGAGCAGTACTTC
CASSYTQTFSYEQYF
>NA|NA|TRBV9|TRBJ2-1
TGTGCCAGCAGCGTAGAGGGCTATGAGCAGTTCTTC
CASSVEGYEQFF
>NA|NA|TRBV29-1|TRBJ1-2
TGCAGCGTCCCTACCGAGGGACGCTATGGCTACACCTTC
CSVPTEGRYGYTF
>NA|NA|TRBV5-1|TRBJ2-6
TGCGCCAGCAGCTTACAGGCCACTGGGGCCAACGTCCTGACTTTC
CASSLQATGANVLTF
>TRBD1|NA|TRBV19|TRBJ2-5
TGTGCCAGTAGTCGGTGGCAGGGGGCCCAAGAGACCCAGTACTTC
CASSRWQGAQETQYF
>NA|NA|TRBV9|TRBJ1-1
TGTGCCAGCAGCGTACCGGGGTCGGCTGAAGCTTTCTTT
CASSVPGSAEAFF
>NA|NA|TRBV12-2|TRBJ1-5
TGTGCAAGTCGCTTAGCGGCAGGGGTCAGCTATCAGCCCCAGCATTTT
CASRLAAGVSYQPQHF
>NA|NA|TRBV18|TRBJ1-2
TGTGCCAGCTCACGTGAGGGGCCCGGAACGGATGGCTACACCTTC
CASSREGPGTDGYTF
>TRBD2|NA|TRBV4-1|TRBJ2-3
TGCGCCAGCAGCCACACTAGCGGGAGGGGGGCAGATACGCAGTATTTT
CASSHTSGRGADTQYF
>TRBD1|NA|TRBV18|TRBJ1-4
TGTGCCAGCTCACCCTTGACAGGGGGCGTAGGAAAACTGTTTTTT
CASSPLTGGVGKLFF
>NA|NA|TRBV12-5|TRBJ1-2
TGTGCTAGTGGTTCCCGACTGATAAACTATGGCTACACCTTC
CASGSRLINYGYTF
>NA|NA|TRBV29-1|TRBJ2-5
TGCAGCGTTGAGGTGGGGGAGACCCAGTACTTC
CSVEVGETQYF
>TRBD2|NA|TRBV4-3|TRBJ2-1
TGCGCCAGCAGCCAAGGGACTAGCGGGCACACCTACAATGAGCAGTTCTTC
CASSQGTSGHTYNEQFF
>TRBD1|NA|TRBV28|TRBJ2-7
TGTGCCAGCACGCCGGGACAGGGGACCTACGAGCAGTACTTC
CASTPGQGTYEQYF
>NA|NA|TRBV5-1|TRBJ2-5
TGCGCCAGCAGCCCAATGTATAAAGAGACCCAGTACTTC
CASSPMYKETQYF
>NA|NA|TRBV5-1|TRBJ1-1
TGCGCCAGCAGCTTGGGTGGAAGGAACACTGAAGCTTTCTTT
CASSLGGRNTEAFF
>TRBD1|NA|TRBV4-3|TRBJ2-5
TGCGCCAGCAGCCAAGAGGTACAGGGGGGAGAGACCCAGTACTTC
CASSQEVQGGETQYF
>NA|NA|TRBV10-3|TRBJ2-2
TGTGCCATCAGTGAGGGAGCGGACACCGGGGAGCTGTTTTTT
CAISEGADTGELFF
>TRBD2|NA|TRBV11-2|TRBJ2-7
TGTGCCAGCAGCTTAGTTAGGCTAGCGGGAGCCTACGAGCAGTACTTC
CASSLVRLAGAYEQYF
>TRBD2|few|TRBV6-4|TRBJ2-2
TGTGCCAGCAGTGAGGGGAGCGGGAGCACCGGGGAGCTGTTTTTT
CASSEGSGSTGELFF
>NA|NA|TRBV30|TRBJ2-3
TGTGCCTGGAGTCTCGGGGGGCGAACAGATACGCAGTATTTT
CAWSLGGRTDTQYF
>TRBD1|NA|TRBV4-3|TRBJ1-2
TGCGCCAGCAGCCAGACAGGGGCGAATTATGGCTACACCTTC
CASSQTGANYGYTF
>TRBD1|NA|TRBV10-2|TRBJ2-7
TGCGCCAGCAGGGCTACAGGGGTCGGTTCCTACGAGCAGTACTTC
CASRATGVGSYEQYF
>NA|NA|TRBV27|TRBJ2-5
TGTGCCAGCAGTTTACGGTACAGGGAAGAGACCCAGTACTTC
CASSLRYREETQYF
>NA|NA|TRBV28|TRBJ2-7
TGTGCCAGCAGCCTACGTCGCCCCTACGAGCAGTACTTC
CASSLRRPYEQYF
>TRBD2|NA|TRBV7-2|TRBJ2-1
TGTGCCAGCAGCTTTGGACTAGCGGGAGGGCAAGGGCAGTTCTTC
CASSFGLAGGQGQFF
>NA|NA|TRBV28|TRBJ1-2
TGTGCCAGCAGTTTCGGGGGATTTTATGGCTACACCTTC
CASSFGGFYGYTF
>NA|NA|TRBV9|TRBJ2-1
TGTGCCAGCGCCGGAAAATTGGGCAATGAGCAGTTCTTC
CASAGKLGNEQFF
>TRBD2|NA|TRBV19|TRBJ2-5
TGTGCCAGTAGTATTGCGGGAGGAGGCCAGTACTTC
CASSIAGGGQYF
>TRBD2|few|TRBV5-1|TRBJ2-1
TGCGCCAGCAGCCTAGGACTAGCGGGAGGGCACAATGAGCAGTTCTTC
CASSLGLAGGHNEQFF
>NA|NA|TRBV7-6|TRBJ2-7
TGTGCCAGCAGCTTGGGACTTGGGGTAATGGGCGAGCAGTACTTC
CASSLGLGVMGEQYF
>TRBD2|NA|TRBV6-1|TRBJ2-4
TGTGCCAGCAGTGAAGCTCGGGGGGTACGGTACATTCAGTACTTC
CASSEARGVRYIQYF
>NA|once|TRBV11-2|TRBJ1-2
TGTGCCAGCAGCTTAGTGACAGGTCTGGGCTACACCTTC
CASSLVTGLGYTF
>NA|NA|TRBV5-8|TRBJ2-7
TGTGCCAGCAGCTCCGGAGGATGGCAGTACTTC
CASSSGGWQYF
>TRBD2|once|TRBV29-1|TRBJ2-7
TGCAGCGTTGTTGGCGGGAGCTCCTACGAGCAGTACTTC
CSVVGGSSYEQYF
>NA|NA|TRBV19|TRBJ1-6
TGTGCCAGTAGTATAGGGGGGGATTCACCCCTCCACTTT
CASSIGGDSPLHF
>NA|NA|TRBV4-3|TRBJ2-3
TGCGCCAGCAGCCGGTCAACAGGCCTGGCTAGCACAGATACGCAGTATTTT
CASSRSTGLASTDTQYF